The 29 T cell receptor beta chains below all came from one sample that was sequenced in a study of blood T cell repertoires in COVID-19 (dated by TCRdb to 2018 to 2020). Library preparation used the immunoSEQ multiplex PCR assay. TCRdb mirrors the immuneACCESS table, restricted to in-frame sequences. Some clones are absent from its copies; in checked studies, under half trace to an unresolved V gene, and the reason for the others is unknown. In all, the sample holds hundreds of thousands of clones, and around nine tenths of those were seen once. The ten largest clonotypes hold approximately 2% of the sample. The sequencing input was PBMCs or T cells enriched from blood (not recorded which). Source of these receptors: a woman aged 18 to 35 who had recovered from COVID-19.

V and J are TRBV7-2 and TRBJ2-3, with D unclear. Germline V gene lookup returns CDR1 SGHTA and CDR2 FQGNSA. V lost 5 bases, J lost 0 bases, and 9 bases lay in between. CDR3 length equals 14 residues. In DNA, the CDR3 is TGTGCCAGCAGCCCTTACGGGAGCACAGATACGCAGTATTTT. It specifies CASSPYGSTDTQYF.

The V call is TRBV7-2, the J call TRBJ2-3, with 11 bases identical to TRBD1. CDR1 and CDR2 (germline): SGHTA, FQGNSA. Losses at the gene ends were 1 base for V and 14 bases for J; bases not matched to a gene: 8. The CDR3 extends over 14 amino acids. For the CDR3, the DNA is TGTGCCAGCAGCTTAGGGACAGGGGGCGTCTCGTCGTATTTT. Its protein product is CASSLGTGGVSSYF.

DNA for the CDR3: TGTGCCACTGCAACGAGGCAAAAAGCTTTCTTT. Its protein product is CATATRQKAFF. The J gene is TRBJ1-1, the V gene TRBV12-3 or TRBV12-4; D remains unclear. The CDR3 consists of 11 residues. V was trimmed by 10 bases and J by 9 bases, leaving 15 bases between them.

This chain joins TRBV7-2 and TRBJ2-2; the match to TRBD1 covers 7 bases. The CDR3 totals 15 residues. Germline trimming cut 6 bases from V and 4 bases from J; bases unmatched to any gene: 8. Germline CDR1 SGHTA, CDR2 FQGNSA. The CDR3 sequence is CASSRQGASTGELFF. CDR3 DNA: TGTGCCAGCAGTCGACAGGGCGCGAGCACCGGGGAGCTGTTTTTT.

This clone was detected only once. The sample holds other DNA sequences that translate to the same CDR3. The chain is built from TRBV28 and TRBJ1-2; 8 bases map to TRBD1. The CDR3 consists of 13 residues. The V and J ends lost 1 base and 8 bases, in that order; junction bases with no gene match: 3. CDR1 and CDR2 (germline): MDHEN, SYDVKM. CDR3 residues: CASSLFRGRGYTF. CDR3 DNA sequence: TGTGCCAGCAGTTTATTCAGGGGGCGAGGCTACACCTTC.

The rearrangement joins TRBV27 to TRBJ2-3, with 7 bases aligning to TRBD1. Germline V lookup: CDR1 MNHEY, CDR2 SMNVEV (reference sequence). The trim removed 3 bases at V and 4 bases at J, leaving 4 bases unmatched. The CDR3 runs to 14 residues. CDR3 in DNA: TGTGCCAGCAGTTTTGCAGGGGGAGCAGATACGCAGTATTTT. Protein: CASSFAGGADTQYF.

The rearrangement links TRBV7-2 to TRBJ1-2; possible D gene TRBD1, 5 bases. Germline assignment: CDR1 SGHTA and CDR2 FQGNSA. The length of the CDR3 is 15 residues. V lost 0 bases and J 2 bases, leaving 10 bases between the germline ends. As DNA, the CDR3 is TGTGCCAGCAGCTTAGCCATGACAGACAACTATGGCTACACCTTC. This translates into CASSLAMTDNYGYTF.

The chain links TRBV9 to TRBJ2-1; 10 positions match TRBD2. CDR1 is SGDLS, CDR2 YYNGEE, per germline. The CDR3 sequence is 15 residues long. With 2 bases clipped from V and 8 bases from J, the junction kept 7 bases outside the gene matches. The CDR3 protein is CASSVGTSDDDEQFF. CDR3 nucleotide sequence: TGTGCCAGCAGCGTCGGGACTAGCGATGACGATGAGCAGTTCTTC.

This chain links TRBV19 with TRBJ1-2, with D uncertain. V lost 3 bases to trimming and J lost 6 bases, with 14 bases between them. The CDR3 runs 14 residues. CDR1 is LNHDA, CDR2 SQIVND, per germline (reference sequence). The CDR3 loop reads CASSIYEGANGYTF. CDR3 nucleotides: TGTGCCAGTAGTATTTACGAGGGCGCGAATGGCTACACCTTC.

This chain joins TRBV19 and TRBJ1-1, with D maybe TRBD1 (6 bases). V gave up 5 bases and J gave up 1 base, with 20 bases separating them. The CDR3 extends over 17 amino acids. Per germline, CDR1 LNHDA and CDR2 SQIVND (reference sequence). CDR3 sequence reads: CASSSAPGGQTNTEAFF. The CDR3 nucleotides are TGTGCCAGTAGTTCCGCCCCGGGGGGGCAGACGAACACTGAAGCTTTCTTT.

This chain uses TRBV10-3 with TRBJ1-5; D not certain. Trimming removed 10 bases at V and 2 bases at J, with 9 bases between. Germline assignment: CDR1 ENHRY and CDR2 SYGVKD. The CDR3 contains 12 residues. The DNA for the CDR3 is TGTGCCACCGGCGGGGGCAATCAGCCCCAGCATTTT. Amino acids: CATGGGNQPQHF.

The CDR3 DNA is TGTGCCAGCAGCCAAGATCCCAGGGTTACCTCCTACGAGCAGTACTTC. The encoded protein is CASSQDPRVTSYEQYF. This chain links TRBV4-2 with TRBJ2-7, with D perhaps matching TRBD1 (5 bases). CDR1 and CDR2 from the germline V gene are LGHNA and YNFKEQ. The CDR3 spans 16 residues. V dropped 0 bases and J dropped 0 bases, with 12 bases sitting between them.

The rearrangement uses TRBV3-1 (or the pseudogene TRBV3-2) and TRBJ2-7; TRBD1 aligns across 8 bases. The V segment lost 4 bases and the J segment 10 bases; nucleotides outside the gene matches: 12. In germline, CDR1 is LGHDT, CDR2 YNNKEL (reference sequence). This CDR3 contains 14 residues. In DNA form, the CDR3 reads TGTGCCAGCAGCCCCGGGACAGGCCTTCTCGGTCAGTACTTC. This sequence encodes CASSPGTGLLGQYF.

The V gene is TRBV7-2, the J gene TRBJ2-5; 10 nucleotides agree with TRBD1. Germline V gene data show CDR1 as SGHTA and CDR2 as FQGNSA. The CDR3 loop spans 16 amino acids. The J segment lost 2 bases and the V segment lost 5 bases, leaving 8 bases of the junction unmatched. The CDR3 DNA reads as TGTGCCAGCAGCGTCCGGGACAGGGGCCTACAAGAGACCCAGTACTTC. Encoded protein: CASSVRDRGLQETQYF.

The V gene is TRBV4-2, the J gene TRBJ2-1; 7 nucleotides align to TRBD2. The V gene end was trimmed by 0 bases and the J gene end by 5 bases; junction bases not matched to a gene: 7. Germline V gene data show CDR1 as LGHNA and CDR2 as YNFKEQ. CDR3 length: 16 amino acids. In DNA form, the CDR3 reads TGTGCCAGCAGCCAAGATCACGCTAGCGGTAACAATGAGCAGTTCTTC. Translated: CASSQDHASGNNEQFF.

The J gene is TRBJ2-3, the V gene TRBV20-1; no clear D. CDR3 size: 10 residues. Trimming pared 8 bases from V and 5 bases from J, leaving 8 bases between. Looked up from germline, CDR1 is DFQATT and CDR2 is SNEGSKA (reference sequence). CDR3 bases: TGCAGTCCGCGGAGAGATACGCAGTATTTT. The encoded protein is CSPRRDTQYF.

The chain carries TRBV19 and TRBJ2-6; TRBD2 aligns across 8 bases. This CDR3 is 16 amino acids long. Trimming removed 5 bases from V and 0 bases from J; junction bases left unmatched: 3. The germline CDR1 and CDR2 sequences are LNHDA and SQIVND (reference sequence). The chain's CDR3 is CASSYSGVSGANVLTF. CDR3 in DNA: TGTGCCAGTAGTTATAGCGGGGTCTCTGGGGCCAACGTCCTGACTTTC.

The chain is built from TRBV27 and TRBJ1-2, with 8 bases that match TRBD1. Germline V gene sequence: CDR1 MNHEY, CDR2 SMNVEV (reference sequence). Losses at the gene ends were 5 bases for V and 6 bases for J; bases not matched to a gene: 8. CDR3 length: 14 residues. This CDR3 reads CASSPDRATDGYTF. The DNA for the CDR3 is TGTGCCAGCAGTCCGGACAGGGCGACTGATGGCTACACCTTC.

The V gene is TRBV18, the J gene TRBJ2-3; 9 bases map to TRBD2. The CDR3 has 16 amino acids. J gave up 1 base and V 6 bases, and 8 bases lay outside the gene matches. The germline V gene encodes CDR1 KGHSH and CDR2 LQKENI. This chain's CDR3 is CASSHGIAGGTDTQYF. CDR3 DNA sequence: TGTGCCAGCTCCCACGGGATAGCGGGAGGCACAGATACGCAGTATTTT.

This chain uses TRBV29-1 with TRBJ1-4, with TRBD1 matching 7 bases. Per germline, CDR1 SQVTM and CDR2 ANQGSEA. The CDR3 consists of 14 residues. Losses at the gene ends were 6 bases for V and 0 bases for J; bases not matched to a gene: 4. CDR3 DNA sequence: TGCAGCGTAACAGACAGGGCAACTAATGAAAAACTGTTTTTT. Amino acids: CSVTDRATNEKLFF.

On this clone itself: At the DNA level, this CDR3 is encoded by other sequences in the same sample as well. This rearrangement joins TRBV15 to TRBJ1-5; D perhaps matches TRBD1 (6 bases). The germline V gene has CDR1 LNHNV and CDR2 YYDKDF (reference sequence). This CDR3 comprises 16 residues. V was cut by 0 bases and J by 0 bases, with 9 bases left in between. CDR3 region: CATSRDRGYSNQPQHF. For the CDR3, the DNA is TGTGCCACCAGCAGAGACAGGGGTTATAGCAATCAGCCCCAGCATTTT.

The chain couples TRBV29-1 to TRBJ2-1; perhaps TRBD2 as D (7 bases). This CDR3 region has 13 residues. CDR1 and CDR2 from the germline V gene are SQVTM and ANQGSEA. The ends were cut back, 4 bases at V and 9 bases at J, with 16 bases in the middle. This chain's CDR3 is CSVAGGHLPEQFF. Here the CDR3 DNA reads TGCAGCGTTGCGGGGGGACACCTCCCTGAGCAGTTCTTC.

The V and J genes are TRBV19 and TRBJ1-2, with 10 bases matching TRBD1. CDR1 is LNHDA, CDR2 SQIVND, per germline (reference sequence). The length of the CDR3 is 16 residues. V gave up 7 bases and J gave up 4 bases; unmatched junction bases: 12. Here the CDR3 DNA reads TGTGCCAGTACCCAAAGACAGGGGGCTTACCTCTATGGCTACACCTTC. Its protein product is CASTQRQGAYLYGYTF.

The J gene is TRBJ2-1, the V gene TRBV11-2, with D perhaps TRBD1 (5 bases). From germline, CDR1 is SGHAT and CDR2 FQNNGV. V lost 1 base, J lost 5 bases, and 12 bases lay in between. This CDR3 comprises 15 residues. CDR3 residues: CASSLGQGTHNEQFF. As DNA, the CDR3 is TGTGCCAGCAGCTTAGGGCAGGGAACCCACAATGAGCAGTTCTTC.

This chain connects TRBV18 to TRBJ2-7; possibly TRBD1 for D (6 bases). The V end lost 2 bases, the J end lost 6 bases, and 14 bases lay between the germline ends. The germline CDR1 and CDR2 sequences are KGHSH and LQKENI. This CDR3 is 14 amino acids long. The CDR3 DNA follows: TGTGCCAGCTCACCAGGGGGCATCAGCGTCGAGCAGTACTTC. This translates into CASSPGGISVEQYF.

V usage is TRBV20-1 and J usage is TRBJ1-5; TRBD1 is a possible D gene (6 bases). Trimming removed 6 bases from V and 3 bases from J, with 21 bases in between. Germline V gives CDR1 DFQATT, CDR2 SNEGSKA (reference sequence). CDR3 size: 16 residues. CDR3 sequence (DNA): TGCAGTGCGAGTCCTATAACAGGGTCCCCCAATCAGCCCCAGCATTTT. Protein sequence: CSASPITGSPNQPQHF.

This clone was counted once. The rearrangement uses TRBV15 and TRBJ1-2, with a weak D call TRBD1 (5 bases). The CDR3 covers 13 residues. Germline lookup yields CDR1 LNHNV and CDR2 YYDKDF (reference sequence). The V gene lost 9 bases and the J gene lost 0 bases, with 11 bases spanning the gap. CDR3: CATSDTANYGYTF. CDR3 DNA sequence: TGTGCCACTTCGGACACCGCTAACTATGGCTACACCTTC.

The rearrangement links TRBV5-1 to TRBJ2-1; maybe TRBD1 (5 bases). The V gene's germline CDR1 is SGHRS and CDR2 YFSETQ. The V end was cut by 0 bases, the J end by 5 bases, with 12 bases between. The CDR3 runs to 15 residues. Here the CDR3 reads CASSLGQGWNNEQFF. The CDR3 bases are TGCGCCAGCAGCTTGGGGCAGGGATGGAACAATGAGCAGTTCTTC.

The chain joins TRBV9 to TRBJ2-1; D unresolved. The germline CDR1 and CDR2 sequences are SGDLS and YYNGEE. This CDR3 region has 14 residues. V dropped 3 bases and J dropped 5 bases, with 12 bases sitting between them. The CDR3: CASSEASRDNEQFF. The DNA of the CDR3 is TGTGCCAGCAGCGAGGCGAGCCGGGACAATGAGCAGTTCTTC.